This T cell receptor beta chain was captured by sequencing in a study of T cell responses to AZD1222 COVID-19 vaccine. The germline CDR1 and CDR2 sequences are SGHTS and YDEGEE. V lost 3 bases and J lost 7, with 11 bases in between. This CDR3 is 14 amino acids long. Points from the study as a whole: Spike-wide vaccine-associated CD4 TCRs dominated at 160-218 and 743-854. Two AZD1222 administrations were followed by greater Spike-specific TCR breadth and depth.

The repertoire was sequenced with immunoSEQ multiplex PCR; TCRdb's copy has only in-frame clones and lacks some. Of 160,000 or so clones listed, 75% to 90% were seen once; the top ten hold roughly 4%. Details on this clone: Its antigen is unidentified.

The sample in question was peripheral blood, obtained 28 days after the second dose of the MenACWY control vaccine. This TCR came from an adult who received the MenACWY meningococcal vaccine as a control. V usage is TRBV5-8 and J usage is TRBJ1-6; no clear D. DNA for the CDR3: TGTGCCAGCAGCTCCGGGATAGGAAATTCACCCCTCCACTTT. This codes for CASSSGIGNSPLHF. Using reference TRBV5-8 and TRBJ1-6 for the parts outside the CDR3, the full variable domain is EAGVTQSPTHLIKTRGQQATLRCSPISGHTSVYWYQQALGLGLQFLLWYDEGEERNRGNFPPRFSGRQFPNYSSELNVNALELEDSALYLCASSSGIGNSPLHFGNGTRLTVT.